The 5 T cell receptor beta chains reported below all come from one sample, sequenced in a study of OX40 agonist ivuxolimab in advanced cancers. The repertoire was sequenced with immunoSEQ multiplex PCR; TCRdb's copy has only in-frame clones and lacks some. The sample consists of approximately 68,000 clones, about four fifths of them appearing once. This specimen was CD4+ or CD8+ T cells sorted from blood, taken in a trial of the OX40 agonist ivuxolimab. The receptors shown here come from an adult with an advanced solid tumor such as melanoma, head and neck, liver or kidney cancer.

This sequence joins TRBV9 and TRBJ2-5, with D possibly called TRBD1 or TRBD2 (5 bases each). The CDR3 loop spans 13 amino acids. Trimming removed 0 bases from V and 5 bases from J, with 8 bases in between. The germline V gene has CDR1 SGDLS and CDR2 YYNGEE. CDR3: CASSVGGLETQYF. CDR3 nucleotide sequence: TGTGCCAGCAGCGTAGGGGGGTTGGAGACCCAGTACTTC. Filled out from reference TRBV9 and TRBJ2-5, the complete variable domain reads DSGVTQTPKHLITATGQRVTLRCSPRSGDLSVYWYQQSLDQGLQFLIQYYNGEERAKGNILERFSAQQFPDLHSELNLSSLELGDSALYFCASSVGGLETQYFGPGTRLLVL.

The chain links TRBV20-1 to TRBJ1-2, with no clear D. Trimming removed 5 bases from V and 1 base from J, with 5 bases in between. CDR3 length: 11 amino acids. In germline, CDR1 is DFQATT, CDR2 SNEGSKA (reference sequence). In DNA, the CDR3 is TGCAGTGCTCGGGATAACTATGGCTACACCTTC. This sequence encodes CSARDNYGYTF.

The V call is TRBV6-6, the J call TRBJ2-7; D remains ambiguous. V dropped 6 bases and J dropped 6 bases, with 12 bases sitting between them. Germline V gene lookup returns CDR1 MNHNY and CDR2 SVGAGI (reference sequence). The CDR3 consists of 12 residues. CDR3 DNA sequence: TGTGCCAGCAGCCAATTAAGTTCCGAGCAGTACGTC. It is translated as CASSQLSSEQYV.

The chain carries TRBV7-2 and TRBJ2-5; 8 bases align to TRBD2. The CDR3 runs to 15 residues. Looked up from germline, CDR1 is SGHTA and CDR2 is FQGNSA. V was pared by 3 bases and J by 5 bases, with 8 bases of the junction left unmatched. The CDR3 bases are TGTGCCAGCAGCTTGGCAAGCGGGAGAAGGGAGACCCAGTACTTC. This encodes CASSLASGRRETQYF.

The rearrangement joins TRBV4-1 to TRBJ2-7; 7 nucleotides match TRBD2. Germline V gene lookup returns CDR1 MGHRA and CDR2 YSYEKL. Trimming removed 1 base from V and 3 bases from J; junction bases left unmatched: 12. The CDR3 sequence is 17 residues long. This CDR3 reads CASSQGPGRGDHYEQYF. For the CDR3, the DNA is TGCGCCAGCAGCCAAGGCCCGGGGAGGGGCGACCACTACGAGCAGTACTTC.